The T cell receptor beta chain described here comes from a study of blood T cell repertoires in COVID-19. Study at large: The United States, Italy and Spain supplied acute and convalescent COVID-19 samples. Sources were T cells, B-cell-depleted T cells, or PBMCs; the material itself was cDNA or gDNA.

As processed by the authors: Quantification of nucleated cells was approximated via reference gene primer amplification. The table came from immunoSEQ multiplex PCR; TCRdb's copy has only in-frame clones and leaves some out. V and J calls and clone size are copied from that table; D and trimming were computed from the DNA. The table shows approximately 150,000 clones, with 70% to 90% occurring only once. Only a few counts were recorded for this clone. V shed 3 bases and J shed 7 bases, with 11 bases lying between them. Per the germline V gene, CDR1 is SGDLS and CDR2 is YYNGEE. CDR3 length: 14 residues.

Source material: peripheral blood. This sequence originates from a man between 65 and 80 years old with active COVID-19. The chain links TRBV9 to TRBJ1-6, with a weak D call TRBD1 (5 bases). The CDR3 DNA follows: TGTGCCAGCAGCGAGACAGTAGGGAATTCACCCCTCCACTTT. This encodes CASSETVGNSPLHF.